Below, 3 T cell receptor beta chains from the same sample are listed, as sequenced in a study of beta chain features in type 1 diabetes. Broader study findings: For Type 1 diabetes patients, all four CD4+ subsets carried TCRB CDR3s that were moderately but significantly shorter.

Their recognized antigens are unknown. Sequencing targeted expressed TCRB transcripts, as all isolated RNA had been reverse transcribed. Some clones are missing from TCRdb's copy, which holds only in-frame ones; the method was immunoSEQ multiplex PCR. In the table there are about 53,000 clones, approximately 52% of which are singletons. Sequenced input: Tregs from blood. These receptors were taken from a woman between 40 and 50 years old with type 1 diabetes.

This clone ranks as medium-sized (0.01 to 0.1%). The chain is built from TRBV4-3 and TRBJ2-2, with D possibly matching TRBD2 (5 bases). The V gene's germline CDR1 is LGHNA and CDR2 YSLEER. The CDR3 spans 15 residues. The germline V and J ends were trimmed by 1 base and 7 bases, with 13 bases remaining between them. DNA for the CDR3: TGCGCCAGCAGCCAAGTAGGAGGAGCGATCGGGGAGCTGTTTTTT. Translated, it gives CASSQVGGAIGELFF.

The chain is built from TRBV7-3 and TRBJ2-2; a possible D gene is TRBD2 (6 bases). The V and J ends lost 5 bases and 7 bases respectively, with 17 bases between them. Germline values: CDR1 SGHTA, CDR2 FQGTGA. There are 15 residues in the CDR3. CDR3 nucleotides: TGTGCCAGCAGCCCTGGGACCTGGCGGGGCGGGGAGCTGTTTTTT. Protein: CASSPGTWRGGELFF.

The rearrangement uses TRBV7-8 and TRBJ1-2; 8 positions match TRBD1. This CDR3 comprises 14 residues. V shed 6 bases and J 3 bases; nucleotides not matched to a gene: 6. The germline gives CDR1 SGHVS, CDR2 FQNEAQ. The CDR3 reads CASSQTGGHYGYTF. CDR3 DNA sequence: TGTGCCAGCAGTCAAACAGGGGGGCACTATGGCTACACCTTC.